The TCR beta chain described here comes from a study of tumor-infiltrating lymphocytes in primary liver carcinoma. Study-wide results and limits: Overlap in tumor-adjacent and tumor-blood pairs fell below that of tumor region pairs.

The study co-extracted DNA and RNA from 20-30 mg of unsorted bulk tissue. The patients lived with chronic HBV infection and had not yet received any treatment. A constant-region primer served to make TCR beta cDNA from about 0.5 ug total RNA. Three-round nested multiplex PCR performed with slightly modified ARM-PCR produced the TCR beta libraries. Forward primers for TRBV1-TRBV30 and a C-beta reverse primer served the first two PCR rounds, at roughly 10 cycles each. TCRdb redid the calling of the multiplex PCR reads with MiXCR, one entry per CDR3 protein. The repertoire has about 21,000 distinct CDR3 sequences, nearly 80% of them found once; the top ten carry almost 40%. This clonotype was found once. Antigen: not known. A read error may produce the germline difference seen at one junction end. Germline V lookup: CDR1 SGHDT, CDR2 YYEEEE. The CDR3 covers 15 residues.

The sequence derives from a woman aged 25 to 39 with primary liver carcinoma and hepatitis B virus infection. The chain has TRBV5-6 and TRBJ2-2; the D gene is possibly TRBD2 (5 bases). Sequences were obtained from liver tumor tissue from sampling region 1. Subset reported: tumor region T1, superior pole. CDR3 DNA sequence: TGTGTCACCAGCTTGGTACCCAGAGTCACCGGGGAGCTGTTCTTT. The encoded protein is CVTSLVPRVTGELFF.